The 10 T cell receptor beta chains below come from one sample, sequenced in a study of T-cell reconstitution after alpha-beta-depleted transplantation in children (dated by TCRdb to between 2015 and 2016). The method behind the library was PCR. These reads were obtained on an Illumina HiSeq 2500. TCR libraries were prepared with molecular barcoding, using unique molecular identifiers to normalize TCRbeta repertoire quantification. Starting from the raw public reads, TCRdb applied fastp trimming at Q25, assembled clones with MiXCR and retained in-frame beta chains. Each entry merges the rows of one CDR3 protein and shows their most common DNA and genes. This sample holds about 16,000 distinct CDR3 sequences; about 7.7% were observed only once. Of the sample, 36% is held by the ten largest clones. The time point label here, explained by the study, means: day 60 (about 2 months) after transplantation. The sample's treatment or condition, from its label and the paper: allogeneic hematopoietic cell transplantation with graft depleted of TCRalphabeta T cells and CD19 B cells.

The specimen comprised PBMCs, mostly from graft donor cells, sampled 60 days after TCRalphabeta/CD19-depleted stem cell transplant. Receptors were obtained from a boy less than two years old who had a stem cell transplant for Wiskott-Aldrich syndrome, so the T cells may come from the graft donor.

This clonotype was counted a few times. J is TRBJ1-3 and V is TRBV6-1, with 8 bases that match TRBD1. The CDR3 is made up of 14 amino acids. Unmatched junction bases numbered 3, after V lost 4 bases and J lost 4 bases. CDR1 is MNHNS, CDR2 SASEGT, per germline. The CDR3 coding sequence is TGTGCCAGCAGTGGGACAGGGAGAGGAAACACCATATATTTT. It is translated as CASSGTGRGNTIYF.

This clonotype was detected a few times. V gene TRBV7-9 combines with J gene TRBJ1-6; 9 bases agree with TRBD1. J lost 8 bases, V lost 5 bases, and 10 bases had no gene match. Germline V gives CDR1 SEHNR, CDR2 FQNEAQ (reference sequence). The length of the CDR3 is 16 residues. The CDR3 coding sequence is TGTGCCAGCAGCAAAGACAGGGGGGTTCTTGATTCACCCCTCCACTTT. Amino acid sequence: CASSKDRGVLDSPLHF.

This clonotype was detected many times. The rearrangement uses TRBV20-1 and TRBJ2-7, with D possibly matching TRBD1 (5 bases). There are 14 residues in the CDR3. CDR1 is DFQATT, CDR2 SNEGSKA, per germline (reference sequence). The V and J ends lost 2 bases and 3 bases respectively, with 14 bases between them. CDR3 amino acids: CSARLPGLGYEQYF. CDR3 in DNA: TGCAGTGCTAGACTCCCAGGGTTGGGCTACGAGCAGTACTTC.

This clonotype was seen more than once but under ten times. The rearrangement joins TRBV7-9 to TRBJ2-1, with D unclear. The germline gives CDR1 SEHNR, CDR2 FQNEAQ (reference sequence). This CDR3 spans 12 amino acids. V was pared by 1 base and J by 15 bases, with 13 bases between. The CDR3 DNA reads TGTGCCAGCAGCTTAGACGAGAACCGGCGGTTCTTC. Amino acid sequence: CASSLDENRRFF.

This clonotype has ten or more counts. The CDR3 DNA is TGTGCCAGCACCATATTGCCGGGACAGGGGGTGTCTGGGGCCAACGTCCTGACTTTC. Protein sequence: CASTILPGQGVSGANVLTF. This sequence joins TRBV6-1 and TRBJ2-6, with 11 bases lining up with TRBD1. V shed 7 bases and J 1 base; nucleotides not matched to a gene: 12. This CDR3 is built from 19 residues. Germline lookup yields CDR1 MNHNS and CDR2 SASEGT.

This clonotype showed up many times. The V gene is TRBV19, the J gene TRBJ2-5; 8 bases are shared with TRBD1. This CDR3 has 14 amino acids. Germline V gene data show CDR1 as LNHDA and CDR2 as SQIVND (reference sequence). Germline trimming cut 3 bases from V and 5 bases from J; bases unmatched to any gene: 5. The CDR3 region has the DNA TGTGCCAGTAGTATCGGGACAGGATGGGAGACCCAGTACTTC. This encodes CASSIGTGWETQYF.

This clonotype was seen repeatedly, ten times or more. The CDR3 sequence is CASSKHIYEQYF. In DNA form, the CDR3 reads TGTGCCAGCAGCAAACACATTTACGAGCAGTACTTC. The rearrangement uses TRBV21-1 and TRBJ2-7. TRBV21-1 is recorded as a pseudogene. The CDR3 has 12 amino acids.

This clonotype was seen repeatedly, ten times or more. The chain links TRBV27 to TRBJ1-1; 9 bases are a match to TRBD1. In germline, CDR1 is MNHEY, CDR2 SMNVEV (reference sequence). The CDR3 contains 17 residues. After removal of 7 bases from V and 0 bases from J, the junction contained 12 bases not matched to a gene. The CDR3 sequence is CASNRRTGDGVNTEAFF. The DNA of the CDR3 is TGTGCCAGCAATAGAAGGACAGGGGATGGGGTGAACACTGAAGCTTTCTTT.

The chain links TRBV29-1 to TRBJ2-5, with D hard to call. The germline gives CDR1 SQVTM, CDR2 ANQGSEA. V was clipped by 2 bases and J by 7 bases, with 11 bases between them. The CDR3 extends over 12 amino acids. CDR3 sequence: CSVESLLGTQYF. The CDR3 DNA is TGCAGCGTTGAATCGCTATTAGGGACCCAGTACTTC.

V is TRBV6-1 and J is TRBJ2-1; D perhaps matches TRBD2 (6 bases). The length of the CDR3 is 15 residues. V was clipped by 7 bases and J by 4 bases, with 17 bases between them. CDR1 MNHNS and CDR2 SASEGT come from the germline V gene. CDR3: CASTLDAGTYNEQFF. The CDR3 region has the DNA TGTGCCAGCACCCTCGACGCTGGGACTTACAATGAGCAGTTCTTC.